The rows below give T cell receptor beta chains drawn from one sample of a study of beta chain features in type 1 diabetes. This table comes from immunoSEQ multiplex PCR, and its TCRdb copy is limited to in-frame clones, with some not included. The table records more than 50,000 clones, roughly three fifths of them present only once. Sequencing was performed on Tregs from blood. All receptors come from a woman between 18 and 29 years old in good health. CDR3s include the opening cysteine and the closing phenylalanine or tryptophan. The D gene is left open where the match is weak. Clone size is not always given. Where it is, it says once, few, many or a class for expanded clones.

clone_size: .
v_call: TRBV7-9
j_call: TRBJ2-3
cdr3_length: 16
d_call: .
cdr3_aa: CASSLAPGRARDTQYF
cdr3_nt: TGTGCCAGCAGCTTAGCGCCGGGCAGGGCTCGAGATACGCAGTATTTT

clone_size: .
v_call: TRBV6-1
j_call: TRBJ1-5
cdr3_length: 17
d_call: .
cdr3_aa: CASSETRGTNSNQPQHF
cdr3_nt: TGTGCCAGCAGTGAAACCAGAGGGACAAATAGCAATCAGCCCCAGCATTTT

clone_size: .
v_call: TRBV7-2
j_call: TRBJ1-1
cdr3_length: 13
d_call: .
cdr3_aa: CASSLTGNTEAFF
cdr3_nt: TGTGCCAGCAGCCTCACAGGGAACACTGAAGCTTTCTTT

clone_size: few
v_call: TRBV18
j_call: TRBJ2-7
cdr3_length: 13
d_call: .
cdr3_aa: CASSLLGGHEQYF
cdr3_nt: TGTGCCAGCTCCCTACTTGGGGGCCACGAGCAGTACTTC

clone_size: few
v_call: TRBV13
j_call: TRBJ1-2
cdr3_length: 13
d_call: .
cdr3_aa: CASSRTANYGYTF
cdr3_nt: TGTGCCAGCAGCCGGACAGCTAACTATGGCTACACCTTC

clone_size: .
v_call: TRBV18
j_call: TRBJ2-6
cdr3_length: 17
d_call: .
cdr3_aa: CASSPFTGFSGANVLTF
cdr3_nt: TGTGCCAGCTCACCCTTCACGGGTTTCTCTGGGGCCAACGTCCTGACTTTC

clone_size: .
v_call: TRBV23-1
j_call: TRBJ2-7
cdr3_length: 16
d_call: .
cdr3_aa: CASSPKPVLAMDEQYF
cdr3_nt: TGCGCCAGCAGTCCGAAGCCCGTTCTAGCGATGGACGAGCAGTACTTC

clone_size: few
v_call: TRBV27
j_call: TRBJ2-7
cdr3_length: 14
d_call: .
cdr3_aa: CASSLQGGSYEQYF
cdr3_nt: TGTGCCAGCAGTTTACAGGGAGGCTCCTACGAGCAGTACTTC

clone_size: .
v_call: TRBV6-1
j_call: TRBJ1-1
cdr3_length: 13
d_call: .
cdr3_aa: CASSYGQGTEAFF
cdr3_nt: TGTGCCAGCAGTTATGGGCAGGGCACTGAAGCTTTCTTT

clone_size: few
v_call: TRBV19
j_call: TRBJ2-7
cdr3_length: 14
d_call: TRBD1
cdr3_aa: CASTRTGGDYEQYF
cdr3_nt: TGTGCCAGTACCCGGACAGGGGGTGACTACGAGCAGTACTTC

clone_size: .
v_call: TRBV10-3
j_call: TRBJ2-7
cdr3_length: 16
d_call: TRBD2
cdr3_aa: CAIKGTSGKGSYEQYF
cdr3_nt: TGTGCCATCAAAGGGACTAGCGGGAAGGGATCCTACGAGCAGTACTTC

clone_size: .
v_call: TRBV9
j_call: TRBJ2-3
cdr3_length: 16
d_call: .
cdr3_aa: CASSVSRGLSTDTQYF
cdr3_nt: TGTGCCAGCAGCGTATCAAGAGGCCTAAGCACAGATACGCAGTATTTT

clone_size: .
v_call: TRBV19
j_call: TRBJ1-2
cdr3_length: 12
d_call: .
cdr3_aa: CASSVGGYGYTF
cdr3_nt: TGTGCCAGTAGTGTCGGGGGGTATGGCTACACCTTC

clone_size: .
v_call: TRBV5-6
j_call: TRBJ1-2
cdr3_length: 14
d_call: .
cdr3_aa: CASSRGGDIYGYTF
cdr3_nt: TGTGCCAGCAGCAGGGGGGGGGACATCTATGGCTACACCTTC

clone_size: .
v_call: TRBV9
j_call: TRBJ2-3
cdr3_length: 12
d_call: .
cdr3_aa: CASSVQTDTQYF
cdr3_nt: TGTGCCAGCAGCGTTCAAACAGATACGCAGTATTTT

clone_size: .
v_call: TRBV19
j_call: TRBJ1-2
cdr3_length: 14
d_call: TRBD1
cdr3_aa: CASSIGTGGYGYTF
cdr3_nt: TGTGCCAGTAGTATCGGGACAGGCGGATATGGCTACACCTTC

clone_size: .
v_call: TRBV5-1
j_call: TRBJ2-3
cdr3_length: 16
d_call: .
cdr3_aa: CASSYWGGQTADTQYF
cdr3_nt: TGCGCCAGCAGCTATTGGGGGGGCCAGACAGCAGATACGCAGTATTTT